This TCR beta chain was profiled in a study of shared clonotypes between healthy human individuals. The CDR3 totals 14 residues. Trimming took off 5 bases at V and 2 bases at J, with 13 bases between the two ends. From germline, CDR1 is GTSNPN and CDR2 SVGIG (reference sequence). Some clones are missing from TCRdb's copy, which holds only in-frame ones; the method was immunoSEQ multiplex PCR. Among approximately 600,000 clones listed, approximately 96% were seen once. CD8 cells classed as naive were CD45RO-negative and positively selected for CCR7, excluding terminally differentiated effector memory CD45RA+ cells. The donors were all Caucasian adults (living in Nashville, Tennessee).

The sequenced sample was naive CD8+ T cells sorted from blood. The clonotype originates from a woman in her 30s in good health. This chain connects TRBV30 to TRBJ1-5; D unclear. The CDR3 loop is CAWESGQGNQPQHF. The CDR3 DNA is TGTGCCTGGGAGTCCGGGCAGGGCAATCAGCCCCAGCATTTT.